The present T cell receptor beta chain was sequenced within a study of T cell repertoires in cytomegalovirus infection. CDR1 DFQATT and CDR2 SNEGSKA come from the germline V gene (reference sequence). The V and J ends lost 4 bases and 2 bases, in that order; junction bases with no gene match: 7. The CDR3 sequence is 15 residues long. TCRdb used MiXCR to reprocess the reads, holding one entry per CDR3 protein. The sample carries 680,000 or so distinct CDR3 sequences, approximately 34% recorded once. Sequencing used PBMCs. The receptor's source is a human donor in good health (CMV status not recorded). Some clones in this sample may be carry-over from other donors' samples. The genes are TRBV20-1 and TRBJ2-7; TRBD2 matches 11 bases. CDR3 nucleotide sequence: TGCAGTGCTATAAAACTAGCGGGAGACCCCTACGAGCAGTACTTC. Translated, it gives CSAIKLAGDPYEQYF.